These 22 T cell receptor beta chains share one sample of origin, sequenced in a study of graft-versus-host responses after intestinal transplantation. TCRdb's copy holds only in-frame clones and misses some; the assay was immunoSEQ multiplex PCR. The sample contains over 65,000 clones, around 92% of which appear only once. What these receptors recognize is not known. Sequenced here: unstimulated CD4+ T cells sorted from spleen or lymph node cells, sampled before intestinal transplant. Receptor source: a human donor who received an intestinal transplant.

The chain carries TRBV18 and TRBJ1-6; no definite D call. Germline CDR1 is KGHSH and CDR2 is LQKENI. This CDR3 region has 13 residues. Trimming took off 1 base at V and 5 bases at J, with 3 bases between the two ends. CDR3 in amino acids: CASSPLDNSPLHF. CDR3 DNA: TGTGCCAGCTCACCACTCGATAATTCACCCCTCCACTTT.

The chain links TRBV13 to TRBJ2-7, with 13 bases identical to TRBD2. V was pared by 4 bases and J by 4 bases, with 4 bases of the junction left unmatched. CDR3 length: 15 residues. Looked up from germline, CDR1 is PRHDT and CDR2 is FYEKMQ (reference sequence). Here the CDR3 reads CASSSGLAGVYEQYF. CDR3 DNA: TGTGCCAGCAGCTCCGGACTAGCGGGGGTTTACGAGCAGTACTTC.

This rearrangement joins TRBV7-9 to TRBJ1-3, with D unclear. CDR3 length: 14 residues. From germline, CDR1 is SEHNR and CDR2 FQNEAQ (reference sequence). The V gene lost 5 bases and the J gene lost 3 bases, with 11 bases spanning the gap. The CDR3 nucleotides are TGTGCCAGCAGCCTAGAGAGCTATGGAAACACCATATATTTT. Encoded protein: CASSLESYGNTIYF.

This clone was detected only once. The chain carries TRBV7-8 and TRBJ1-2; D gene unclear. There are 14 residues in the CDR3. Germline lookup yields CDR1 SGHVS and CDR2 FQNEAQ. Trimming removed 0 bases from V and 4 bases from J, with 9 bases in between. CDR3 DNA: TGTGCCAGCAGCTTAGCGGTGGCGGCCTATGGCTACACCTTC. The encoded protein is CASSLAVAAYGYTF.

This chain links TRBV7-2 with TRBJ2-7; D is unclear. The V and J ends lost 1 base and 2 bases respectively, with 6 bases between them. This CDR3 is built from 13 residues. Germline V gene sequence: CDR1 SGHTA, CDR2 FQGNSA. CDR3 amino acids: CASSLDSPYEQYF. The CDR3 coding sequence is TGTGCCAGCAGCTTAGACTCCCCCTACGAGCAGTACTTC.

In this sample, this clone turned up once. The genes are TRBV30 and TRBJ1-1; 9 bases are a match to TRBD1. The germline gives CDR1 GTSNPN, CDR2 SVGIG (reference sequence). The CDR3 loop spans 17 amino acids. Trimming at V came to 2 bases and at J to 3 bases, leaving 13 bases not matched to a gene. For the CDR3, the DNA is TGTGCCTGGAGTCCACGGTGGACAGGGGAAGTGGACACTGAAGCTTTCTTT. This sequence encodes CAWSPRWTGEVDTEAFF.

The rearrangement uses TRBV6-1 and TRBJ1-5; TRBD1 matches 7 bases. This CDR3 is built from 17 residues. Germline V gene sequence: CDR1 MNHNS, CDR2 SASEGT. Losses at the gene ends were 2 bases for V and 0 bases for J; bases not matched to a gene: 7. This chain's CDR3 is CASSETTGRYSNQPQHF. CDR3 coding DNA: TGTGCCAGCAGTGAAACGACAGGGCGTTATAGCAATCAGCCCCAGCATTTT.

This chain uses TRBV9 with TRBJ2-4; D might be TRBD2 (6 bases). This CDR3 is 13 amino acids long. Germline-derived CDR1 and CDR2 are SGDLS and YYNGEE. Trimming pared 4 bases from V and 6 bases from J, leaving 11 bases between. CDR3 sequence reads: CASSPGLPNIQYF. In DNA form, the CDR3 reads TGTGCCAGCAGCCCGGGACTTCCAAACATTCAGTACTTC.

The rearrangement uses TRBV9 and TRBJ1-1; no definite D call. CDR1 is SGDLS, CDR2 YYNGEE, per germline. V dropped 3 bases and J dropped 3 bases, with 9 bases sitting between them. The CDR3 extends over 13 amino acids. This CDR3 is CASSAHMDTEAFF. Here the CDR3 DNA reads TGTGCCAGCAGCGCCCACATGGACACTGAAGCTTTCTTT.

The genes are TRBV7-2 and TRBJ1-2; TRBD1 aligns across 9 bases. The CDR3 loop spans 16 amino acids. V lost 6 bases to trimming and J lost 2 bases; unmatched junction nucleotides: 10. CDR1 is SGHTA, CDR2 FQGNSA, per germline. CDR3 bases: TGTGCCAGCAGTCTGGACAGGGGAGCCGAGAACTATGGCTACACCTTC. Protein: CASSLDRGAENYGYTF. Filled out from reference TRBV7-2 and TRBJ1-2, the complete variable domain reads GAGVSQSPSNKVTEKGKDVELRCDPISGHTALYWYRQSLGQGLEFLIYFQGNSAPDKSGLPSDRFSAERTGGSVSTLTIQRTQQEDSAVYLCASSLDRGAENYGYTFGSGTRLTVV.

The chain links TRBV29-1 to TRBJ2-3, with D possibly TRBD2 on 6 matching bases. The germline CDR1 and CDR2 sequences are SQVTM and ANQGSEA. The V end was cut by 3 bases, the J end by 1 base, with 8 bases between. The CDR3 covers 13 residues. The CDR3 spells CSVERDRTDTQYF. CDR3 sequence (DNA): TGCAGCGTTGAGCGGGATCGCACAGATACGCAGTATTTT.

The V call is TRBV6-1, the J call TRBJ1-4, with D unclear. Germline V gene lookup returns CDR1 MNHNS and CDR2 SASEGT. The CDR3 runs 14 residues. V lost 9 bases, J lost 0 bases, and 11 bases lay in between. The CDR3 loop is CASTTVATNEKLFF. In DNA form, the CDR3 reads TGTGCCAGTACCACAGTTGCAACTAATGAAAAACTGTTTTTT.

This clone turned up a few times. This chain uses TRBV10-3 with TRBJ1-6; D possibly corresponds to TRBD1 (6 bases). This CDR3 spans 15 amino acids. V dropped 4 bases and J dropped 10 bases, with 17 bases sitting between them. Looked up from germline, CDR1 is ENHRY and CDR2 is SYGVKD. The CDR3 sequence: CAISAADSRGSPLHF. For the CDR3, the DNA is TGTGCCATCAGTGCCGCGGACAGTCGGGGCTCACCCCTCCACTTT.

This CDR3 reads CATSPQVTTNEKLFF. Written as DNA, the CDR3 is TGTGCCACCAGCCCACAGGTGACAACTAATGAAAAACTGTTTTTT. This chain joins TRBV15 and TRBJ1-4, with D perhaps TRBD1 (5 bases). The CDR3 consists of 15 residues. CDR1 LNHNV and CDR2 YYDKDF come from the germline V gene (reference sequence). V dropped 5 bases and J dropped 0 bases, with 10 bases sitting between them.

The V call is TRBV5-1, the J call TRBJ2-7; possible D gene TRBD1, 7 bases. The CDR3 is made up of 14 amino acids. Germline CDR1 reads SGHRS; CDR2 reads YFSETQ. With 0 bases removed from V and 3 bases from J, the gap between germline ends came to 10 bases. Written as DNA, the CDR3 is TGCGCCAGCAGCTTGGCCCAGGGGGGCTACGAGCAGTACTTC. It is translated as CASSLAQGGYEQYF.

The rearrangement links TRBV7-9 to TRBJ2-1; 10 bases are a match to TRBD2. The V gene's germline CDR1 is SEHNR and CDR2 FQNEAQ (reference sequence). The V and J ends lost 2 bases and 2 bases, in that order; junction bases with no gene match: 0. This CDR3 region has 15 residues. The CDR3 sequence is CASSLLAGAYNEQFF. The CDR3 DNA sequence: TGTGCCAGCAGCTTACTAGCGGGGGCCTACAATGAGCAGTTCTTC.

The chain joins TRBV28 to TRBJ1-1; D is unresolved. CDR3 length: 13 amino acids. Trimming removed 5 bases from V and 1 base from J, with 8 bases in between. Germline V gene lookup returns CDR1 MDHEN and CDR2 SYDVKM. The CDR3 nucleotides are TGTGCCAGCAGTGACAACAGGAACACTGAAGCTTTCTTT. Translated, it gives CASSDNRNTEAFF.

This clone was picked up one time. The chain links TRBV7-2 to TRBJ2-7, with D perhaps TRBD1 (7 bases). The ends were cut back, 5 bases at V and 2 bases at J, with 16 bases in the middle. The CDR3 consists of 15 residues. Germline CDR1 reads SGHTA; CDR2 reads FQGNSA. CDR3 coding DNA: TGTGCCAGCAGCCCGCTCGGAGGGACAGCCTACGAGCAGTACTTC. Translation gives CASSPLGGTAYEQYF.

The rearrangement uses TRBV5-4 and TRBJ1-1, with TRBD1 matching 10 bases. CDR3 size: 15 residues. V gave up 5 bases and J gave up 4 bases; unmatched junction bases: 8. Germline CDR1 SGHNT, CDR2 YYREEE (reference sequence). CDR3: CASRGTGDFSTEAFF. In DNA, the CDR3 is TGTGCCAGCAGGGGGACAGGGGATTTTTCCACTGAAGCTTTCTTT. The whole variable domain, filled in from reference TRBV5-4 and TRBJ1-1, reads ETGVTQSPTHLIKTRGQQVTLRCSSQSGHNTVSWYQQALGQGPQFIFQYYREEENGRGNFPPRFSGLQFPNYSSELNVNALELDDSALYLCASRGTGDFSTEAFFGQGTRLTVV.

The chain links TRBV7-2 to TRBJ2-7; weak D call: TRBD1 (5 bases). Trimming took 1 base from V and 2 from J, leaving 9 bases between them. Germline CDR1 and CDR2: SGHTA and FQGNSA. The CDR3 spans 14 residues. As DNA, the CDR3 is TGTGCCAGCAGCTTAGGCACAGGTACCTACGAGCAGTACTTC. This translates into CASSLGTGTYEQYF.

The gene calls are TRBV19 and TRBJ1-2; 7 bases line up with TRBD1. Germline-derived CDR1 and CDR2 are LNHDA and SQIVND (reference sequence). V dropped 6 bases and J dropped 5; count of bases not matched to a gene: 9. This CDR3 is 14 amino acids long. CDR3: CASSKDRWRYGYTF. The DNA of the CDR3 is TGTGCCAGTAGCAAGGACAGGTGGAGGTATGGCTACACCTTC.

The chain carries TRBV27 and TRBJ1-2, with a tentative D call TRBD1 (5 bases). Germline V lookup: CDR1 MNHEY, CDR2 SMNVEV (reference sequence). The V gene lost 10 bases and the J gene lost 8 bases, with 14 bases spanning the gap. The CDR3 covers 11 residues. Written as DNA, the CDR3 is TGTGCCACCACTGGGGGGGGAGGCTACACCTTC. Protein product: CATTGGGGYTF.